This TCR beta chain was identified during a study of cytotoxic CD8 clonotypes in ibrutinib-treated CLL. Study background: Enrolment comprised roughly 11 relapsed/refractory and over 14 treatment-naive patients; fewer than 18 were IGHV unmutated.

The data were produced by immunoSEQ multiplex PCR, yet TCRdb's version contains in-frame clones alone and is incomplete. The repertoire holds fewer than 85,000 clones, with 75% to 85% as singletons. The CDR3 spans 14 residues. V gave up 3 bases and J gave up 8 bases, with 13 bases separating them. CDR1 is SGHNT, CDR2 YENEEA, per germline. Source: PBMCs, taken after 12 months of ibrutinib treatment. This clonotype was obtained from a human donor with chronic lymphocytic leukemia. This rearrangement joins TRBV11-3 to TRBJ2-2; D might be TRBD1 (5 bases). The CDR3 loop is CASSLGQPGGELFF. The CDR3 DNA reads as TGTGCCAGCAGCTTGGGGCAGCCCGGGGGGGAGCTGTTTTTT.